The 12 T cell receptor beta chains in this list originate from one sample, sequenced in a study of CD8+ T cells in alopecia areata (dated by TCRdb to 2016 to 2019). The label giving this sample's time point can be read as: approximately 4 weeks on oral tofacitinib. The treatment or condition label on this specimen signifies: oral pan-JAK inhibitor, 5-10 mg twice daily. Receptor amplification or capture employed the immunoSEQ multiplex PCR assay. RNA was extracted from all samples and reverse transcribed into cDNA, which served as template for TCR sequencing. TCRdb re-hosts the immuneACCESS table, in-frame sequences only. Its copies lack some clones; in the studies checked, an unresolved V gene accounts for under half of them, and the cause for the rest is not known. The sample contains 120,000 or so clones, under 65% of them found a single time. Jointly, the top ten make up around 5.7% of the sample.

Source: CD4+ T cells sorted from blood, taken at week 4, from a patient treated with tofacitinib. Source of these receptors: a human donor with alopecia areata.

The V gene is TRBV29-1, the J gene TRBJ1-4; D remains unclear. In germline, CDR1 is SQVTM, CDR2 ANQGSEA. V was cut by 3 bases and J by 3 bases, with 11 bases left in between. The length of the CDR3 is 14 residues. The DNA of the CDR3 is TGCAGCGTTGAGGGGTCAGCTTCTAATGAAAAACTGTTTTTT. It is translated as CSVEGSASNEKLFF. Variable domain in full (rest from reference TRBV29-1 and TRBJ1-4): SAVISQKPSRDICQRGTSLTIQCQVDSQVTMMFWYRQQPGQSLTLIATANQGSEATYESGFVIDKFPISRPNLTFSTLTVSNMSPEDSSIYLCSVEGSASNEKLFFGSGTQLSVL.

V and J are TRBV30 and TRBJ2-3, with D maybe TRBD2 (5 bases). The CDR3 consists of 12 residues. Trimming removed 4 bases from V and 1 base from J, with 6 bases in between. Germline lookup yields CDR1 GTSNPN and CDR2 SVGIG (reference sequence). For the CDR3, the DNA is TGTGCCTGGATGAGGGGCACAGATACGCAGTATTTT. This gives the protein CAWMRGTDTQYF.

This chain uses TRBV4-1 with TRBJ2-7, with 9 bases fitting TRBD1. The V segment lost 3 bases and the J segment 0 bases; nucleotides outside the gene matches: 6. There are 16 residues in the CDR3. CDR1 is MGHRA, CDR2 YSYEKL, per germline. CDR3 region: CASSHTTGGFSYEQYF. The CDR3 bases are TGCGCCAGCAGCCACACCACAGGGGGCTTCTCCTACGAGCAGTACTTC.

The J gene is TRBJ2-1, the V gene TRBV4-1, with D tentatively TRBD1 or TRBD2 (5 bases each). V shed 6 bases and J shed 7 bases, with 28 bases lying between them. Germline lookup yields CDR1 MGHRA and CDR2 YSYEKL. This CDR3 has 18 residues. The CDR3 DNA reads as TGCGCCAGCAGTCATACTAACGGGGCCGCACCCTGGGAGAATGAGCAGTTCTTC. Translation gives CASSHTNGAAPWENEQFF.

As DNA, the CDR3 is TGCAGCGTTGTATCGGCAACCTCCTACGAGCAGTACTTC. Translated, it gives CSVVSATSYEQYF. The chain couples TRBV29-1 to TRBJ2-7; D not resolved. The CDR3 spans 13 residues. Germline V gene data show CDR1 as SQVTM and CDR2 as ANQGSEA. V lost 4 bases and J lost 0, with 10 bases in between.

J is TRBJ2-5 and V is TRBV7-2, with 8 nucleotides matching TRBD1. The CDR3 is 14 amino acids. The J segment lost 5 bases and the V segment lost 7 bases, leaving 9 bases of the junction unmatched. CDR1 is SGHTA and CDR2 is FQGNSA in the germline V gene. The CDR3 reads CASNPDRAMETQYF. For the CDR3, the DNA is TGTGCCAGCAACCCGGACAGGGCAATGGAGACCCAGTACTTC.

The V gene is TRBV10-3, the J gene TRBJ2-5; possible D gene TRBD1, 6 bases. Germline V gene lookup returns CDR1 ENHRY and CDR2 SYGVKD. Trimming took off 6 bases at V and 1 base at J, with 6 bases between the two ends. CDR3 size: 12 residues. CDR3 sequence: CAIRDSQETQYF. In DNA form, the CDR3 reads TGTGCCATCAGGGACAGCCAAGAGACCCAGTACTTC.

CDR3 sequence (DNA): TGTGCCAGCAGCTCAGGGTGGACTAACTATGGCTACACCTTC. This gives the protein CASSSGWTNYGYTF. The chain recombines TRBV7-9 with TRBJ1-2, with D tentatively TRBD1 (5 bases). Trimming took off 4 bases at V and 0 bases at J, with 9 bases between the two ends. Germline-derived CDR1 and CDR2 are SEHNR and FQNEAQ (reference sequence). The CDR3 totals 14 residues.

The chain carries TRBV19 and TRBJ2-1; 8 nucleotides match TRBD2. Trimming removed 1 base from V and 7 bases from J; junction bases left unmatched: 3. The germline gives CDR1 LNHDA, CDR2 SQIVND (reference sequence). This CDR3 is built from 14 residues. The CDR3 sequence is CASSIGSGTNEQFF. CDR3 bases: TGTGCCAGTAGTATAGGTAGCGGGACGAATGAGCAGTTCTTC.

This chain joins TRBV29-1 and TRBJ2-2; the match to TRBD2 covers 7 bases. CDR1 and CDR2 from the germline V gene are SQVTM and ANQGSEA. The CDR3 spans 16 residues. V lost 1 base and J lost 6; bases outside the gene matches: 11. The CDR3 DNA reads TGCAGCGTTGAAGGAGCGGGACCCTTCGGTGCCGGGGAGCTGTTTTTT. This codes for CSVEGAGPFGAGELFF.

The chain recombines TRBV5-4 with TRBJ2-5; D is ambiguous. V lost 2 bases, J lost 3 bases, and 2 bases lay in between. Looked up from germline, CDR1 is SGHNT and CDR2 is YYREEE (reference sequence). The CDR3 totals 11 residues. CDR3 nucleotide sequence: TGTGCCAGCAGCTTTGAAGAGACCCAGTACTTC. Amino acids: CASSFEETQYF.

J is TRBJ2-7 and V is TRBV9; D is perhaps TRBD1 (5 bases). CDR1 is SGDLS, CDR2 YYNGEE, per germline. The CDR3 is made up of 14 amino acids. Trimming took off 3 bases at V and 0 bases at J, with 10 bases between the two ends. This CDR3 is CASSATVDSYEQYF. CDR3 sequence (DNA): TGTGCCAGCAGCGCGACAGTCGACTCCTACGAGCAGTACTTC.